This T cell receptor (beta chain) was sequenced in a study of T cells after yellow fever vaccination. Study-level findings and limits: The booster response re-showed most primary clones: more than 95% CD4, approximately 85% CD8. Peaking faster, on day 5 versus 15, the secondary response was nonetheless weaker. Repertoires obtained by FACS sorting could include abundant clonotypes that entered as contaminants from the bulk population.

CDR3 length equals 16 residues. CDR1 is SGHRS and CDR2 is YFSETQ in the germline V gene. The trim removed 0 bases at V and 1 base at J, leaving 2 bases unmatched. Relative to its sample, this clonotype is medium-sized. What it binds is not known. Template-switching 5'RACE yielded the TCR cDNA; a universal primer site and UMIs were added in the process. TCRdb used MiXCR to reprocess the 5' RACE reads, holding one entry per CDR3 protein. This sample has 620,000 or so distinct CDR3 sequences, with roughly a sixth found just once. The chain combines TRBV5-1 with TRBJ2-3; TRBD1 matches at 10 bases. The sample in question was PBMCs, obtained more than 4 days after the first yellow fever vaccination. The sequence was obtained from a man aged 18 to 35 who received the YFV17D yellow fever vaccine. The DNA of the CDR3 is TGCGCCAGCAGCTTGGCGACAGGGGGCGGCACAGATACGCAGTATTTT. The encoded protein is CASSLATGGGTDTQYF. The full variable domain, its missing parts supplied by reference TRBV5-1 and TRBJ2-3, is KAGVTQTPRYLIKTRGQQVTLSCSPISGHRSVSWYQQTPGQGLQFLFEYFSETQRNKGNFPGRFSGRQFSNSRSEMNVSTLELGDSALYLCASSLATGGGTDTQYFGPGTRLTVL.